This section outlines one T cell receptor (beta chain) sequence together with its context. The length of the CDR3 is 14 residues. Germline values: CDR1 MDHEN, CDR2 SYDVKM. The data originate from a study of CXCR3-negative and CXCR3-positive naive CD8 T cells. It was by 5' RACE with UMI labels that the TRB cDNA libraries were prepared. TCRdb re-called the 5' RACE reads and shows each CDR3 protein once, DNA omitted. The sample totals 130,000 or so distinct CDR3 sequences; its top ten clones hold approximately 0.5%. The V and J genes are TRBV28 and TRBJ2-3. The sequenced material came from naive CXCR3- CD8+ T cells from blood. The subset is: CD45RO-CCR7+CD27+CD95- naive CD8+ T cells lacking CXCR3 (TNR3-). The TCR was taken from a human donor in good health. Some clones in this sample may be carry-over from other donors' samples. The CDR3 is CASKSVRNADTQYF.